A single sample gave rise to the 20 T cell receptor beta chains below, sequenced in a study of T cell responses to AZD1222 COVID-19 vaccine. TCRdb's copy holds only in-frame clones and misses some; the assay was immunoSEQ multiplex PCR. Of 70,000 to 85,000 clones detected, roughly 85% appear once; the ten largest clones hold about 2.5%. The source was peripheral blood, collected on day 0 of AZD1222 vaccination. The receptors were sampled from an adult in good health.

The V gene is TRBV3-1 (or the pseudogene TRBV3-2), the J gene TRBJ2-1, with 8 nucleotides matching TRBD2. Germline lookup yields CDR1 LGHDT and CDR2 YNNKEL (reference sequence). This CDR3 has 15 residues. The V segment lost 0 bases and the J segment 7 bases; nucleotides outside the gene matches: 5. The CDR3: CASSQDPGLVNEQFF. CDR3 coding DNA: TGTGCCAGCAGCCAAGATCCGGGACTAGTAAATGAGCAGTTCTTC.

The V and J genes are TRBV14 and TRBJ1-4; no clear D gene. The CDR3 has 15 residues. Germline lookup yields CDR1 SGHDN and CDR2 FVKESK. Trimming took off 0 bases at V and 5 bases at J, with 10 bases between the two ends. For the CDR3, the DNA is TGTGCCAGCAGCCAAGATATCCGTCCCAATGAAAAACTGTTTTTT. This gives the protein CASSQDIRPNEKLFF. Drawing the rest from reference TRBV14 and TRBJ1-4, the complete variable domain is EAGVTQFPSHSVIEKGQTVTLRCDPISGHDNLYWYRRVMGKEIKFLLHFVKESKQDESGMPNNRFLAERTGGTYSTLKVQPAELEDSGVYFCASSQDIRPNEKLFFGSGTQLSVL.

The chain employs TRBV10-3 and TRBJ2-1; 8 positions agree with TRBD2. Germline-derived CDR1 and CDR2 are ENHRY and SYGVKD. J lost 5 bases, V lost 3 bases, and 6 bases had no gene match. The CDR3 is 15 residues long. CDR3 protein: CAISDTSGSDNEQFF. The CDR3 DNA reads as TGTGCCATCAGTGACACGAGCGGGAGCGACAATGAGCAGTTCTTC.

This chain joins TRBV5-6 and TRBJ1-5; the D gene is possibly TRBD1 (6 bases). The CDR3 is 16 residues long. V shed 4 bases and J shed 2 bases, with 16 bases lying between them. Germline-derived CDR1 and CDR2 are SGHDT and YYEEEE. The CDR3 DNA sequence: TGTGCCAGCAGCCGCACCCGCAGGGGTGGCAATCAGCCCCAGCATTTT. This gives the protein CASSRTRRGGNQPQHF.

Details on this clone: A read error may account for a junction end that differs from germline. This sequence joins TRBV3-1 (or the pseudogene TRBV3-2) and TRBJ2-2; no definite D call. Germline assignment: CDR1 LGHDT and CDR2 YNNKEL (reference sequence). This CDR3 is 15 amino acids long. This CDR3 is CASSKEILNTGELFF. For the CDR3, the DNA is TGTGCCAGCAGCAAAGAGATTCTAAACACCGGGGAGCTGTTTTTT.

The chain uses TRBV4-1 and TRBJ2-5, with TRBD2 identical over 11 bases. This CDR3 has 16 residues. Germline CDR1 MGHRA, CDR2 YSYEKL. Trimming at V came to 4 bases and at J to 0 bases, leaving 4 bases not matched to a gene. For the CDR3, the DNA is TGCGCCAGCAGCCCACAGGGACTAGCGGACCAAGAGACCCAGTACTTC. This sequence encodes CASSPQGLADQETQYF.

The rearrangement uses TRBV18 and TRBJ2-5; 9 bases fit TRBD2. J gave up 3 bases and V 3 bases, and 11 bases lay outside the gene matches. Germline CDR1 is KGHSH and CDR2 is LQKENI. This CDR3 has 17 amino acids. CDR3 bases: TGTGCCAGCTCACCCCCCGTGGGGCTAGCGGGAAAAGAGACCCAGTACTTC. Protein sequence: CASSPPVGLAGKETQYF.

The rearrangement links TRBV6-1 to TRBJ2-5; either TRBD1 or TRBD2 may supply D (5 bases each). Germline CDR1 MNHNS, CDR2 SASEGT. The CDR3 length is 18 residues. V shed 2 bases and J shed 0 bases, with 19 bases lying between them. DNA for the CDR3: TGTGCCAGCAGTGAACGATTGTCGAGGGGATGGGACCAAGAGACCCAGTACTTC. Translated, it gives CASSERLSRGWDQETQYF.

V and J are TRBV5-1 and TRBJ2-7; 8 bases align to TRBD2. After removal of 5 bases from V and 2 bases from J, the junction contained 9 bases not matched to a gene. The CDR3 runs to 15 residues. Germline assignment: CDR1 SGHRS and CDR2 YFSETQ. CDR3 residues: CASSALAGPAYEQYF. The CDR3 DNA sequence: TGCGCCAGCAGTGCGTTAGCGGGACCGGCCTACGAGCAGTACTTC.

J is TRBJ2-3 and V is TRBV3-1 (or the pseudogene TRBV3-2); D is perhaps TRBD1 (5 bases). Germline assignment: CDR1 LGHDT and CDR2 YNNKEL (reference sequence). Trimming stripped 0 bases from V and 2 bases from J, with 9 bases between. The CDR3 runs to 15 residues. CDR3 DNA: TGTGCCAGCAGCCAAGATCCAGGGTTCACAGATACGCAGTATTTT. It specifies CASSQDPGFTDTQYF.

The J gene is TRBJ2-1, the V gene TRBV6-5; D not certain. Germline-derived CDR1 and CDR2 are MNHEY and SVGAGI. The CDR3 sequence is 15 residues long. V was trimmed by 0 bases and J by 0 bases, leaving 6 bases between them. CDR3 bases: TGTGCCAGCAGTTACTCCCCCCGCTCCTACAATGAGCAGTTCTTC. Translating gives CASSYSPRSYNEQFF.

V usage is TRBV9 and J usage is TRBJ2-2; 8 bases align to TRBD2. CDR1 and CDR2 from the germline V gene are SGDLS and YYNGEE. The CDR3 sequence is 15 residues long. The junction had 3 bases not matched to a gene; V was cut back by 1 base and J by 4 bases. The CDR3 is CASSVSGSATGELFF. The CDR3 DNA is TGTGCCAGCAGCGTAAGCGGGAGCGCCACCGGGGAGCTGTTTTTT.

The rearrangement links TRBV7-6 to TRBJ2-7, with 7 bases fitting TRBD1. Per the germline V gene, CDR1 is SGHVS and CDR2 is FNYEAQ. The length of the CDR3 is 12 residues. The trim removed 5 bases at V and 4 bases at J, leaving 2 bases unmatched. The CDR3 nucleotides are TGTGCCAGCAGCCAGGGGGATTACGAGCAGTACTTC. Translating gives CASSQGDYEQYF. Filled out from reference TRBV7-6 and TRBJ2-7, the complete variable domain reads GAGVSQSPRYKVTKRGQDVALRCDPISGHVSLYWYRQALGQGPEFLTYFNYEAQQDKSGLPNDRFSAERPEGSISTLTIQRTEQRDSAMYRCASSQGDYEQYFGPGTRLTVT.

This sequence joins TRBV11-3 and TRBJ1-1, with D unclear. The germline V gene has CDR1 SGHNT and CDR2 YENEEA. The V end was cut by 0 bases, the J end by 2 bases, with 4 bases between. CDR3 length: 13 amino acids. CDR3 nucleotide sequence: TGTGCCAGCAGCTTAGAAGGAAACACTGAAGCTTTCTTT. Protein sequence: CASSLEGNTEAFF.

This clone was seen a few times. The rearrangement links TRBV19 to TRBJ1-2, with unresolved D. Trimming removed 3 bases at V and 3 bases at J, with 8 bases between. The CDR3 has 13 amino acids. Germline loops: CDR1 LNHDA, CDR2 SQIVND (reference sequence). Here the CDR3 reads CASSIKAYYGYTF. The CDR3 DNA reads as TGTGCCAGTAGTATTAAGGCCTACTATGGCTACACCTTC. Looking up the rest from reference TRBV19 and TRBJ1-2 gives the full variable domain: DGGITQSPKYLFRKEGQNVTLSCEQNLNHDAMYWYRQDPGQGLRLIYYSQIVNDFQKGDIAEGYSVSREKKESFPLTVTSAQKNPTAFYLCASSIKAYYGYTFGSGTRLTVV.

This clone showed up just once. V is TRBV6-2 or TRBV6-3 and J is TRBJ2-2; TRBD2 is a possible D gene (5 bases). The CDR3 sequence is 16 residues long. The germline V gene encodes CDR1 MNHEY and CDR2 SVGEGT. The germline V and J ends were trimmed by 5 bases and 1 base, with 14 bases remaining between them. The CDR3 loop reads CASSGGGRVNTGELFF. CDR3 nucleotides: TGTGCCAGCAGTGGAGGTGGTAGGGTGAACACCGGGGAGCTGTTTTTT.

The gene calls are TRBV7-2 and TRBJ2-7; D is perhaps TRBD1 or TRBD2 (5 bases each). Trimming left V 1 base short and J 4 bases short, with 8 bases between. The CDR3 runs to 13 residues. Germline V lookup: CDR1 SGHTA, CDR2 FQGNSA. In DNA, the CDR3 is TGTGCCAGCAGCTTAGGTGGGGGATACGAGCAGTACTTC. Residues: CASSLGGGYEQYF.

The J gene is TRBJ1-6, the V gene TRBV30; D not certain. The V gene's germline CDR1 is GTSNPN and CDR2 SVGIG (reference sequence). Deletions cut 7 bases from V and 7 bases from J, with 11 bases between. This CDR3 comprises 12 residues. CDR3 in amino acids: CAFGPVNSPLHF. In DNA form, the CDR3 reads TGTGCCTTCGGACCGGTCAATTCACCCCTCCACTTT.

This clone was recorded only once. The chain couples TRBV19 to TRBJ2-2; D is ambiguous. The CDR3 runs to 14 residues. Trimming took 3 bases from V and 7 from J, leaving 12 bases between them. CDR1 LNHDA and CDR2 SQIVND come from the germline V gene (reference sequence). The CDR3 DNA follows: TGTGCCAGTAGTATCGGTAGGGTCGGCGGGGAGCTGTTTTTT. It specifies CASSIGRVGGELFF.

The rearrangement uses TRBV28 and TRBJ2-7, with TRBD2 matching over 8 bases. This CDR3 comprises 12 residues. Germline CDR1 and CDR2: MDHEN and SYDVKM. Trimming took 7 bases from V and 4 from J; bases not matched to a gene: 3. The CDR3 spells CASTTSEYEQYF. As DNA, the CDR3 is TGTGCCAGCACGACTAGCGAGTACGAGCAGTACTTC.